This entry lists 13 T cell receptor beta chains sequenced from one sample in a study of blood T cells in healthy people across ages. Next came a second PCR, run for about 6 to 12 cycles, which used a sample-barcoded 5' primer along with a J-beta primer mix. MiXCR, run by TCRdb on the 5' RACE reads, gives a single entry per CDR3 protein. The table shows just under 550,000 distinct CDR3 sequences, with nearly 25% occurring only once. Another study also made use of these data, one on T cells of mothers and their children.

Sequenced material: blood. The receptor source for this set is a boy aged 5-17 years in good health.

The chain couples TRBV4-3 to TRBJ2-3, with 8 positions matching TRBD2. V was pared by 0 bases and J by 7 bases, with 6 bases of the junction left unmatched. The CDR3 is made up of 15 amino acids. CDR1 LGHNA and CDR2 YSLEER come from the germline V gene. CDR3 sequence: CASSQEPAGEYTQYF. The DNA of the CDR3 is TGCGCCAGCAGCCAAGAGCCAGCGGGAGAATATACGCAGTATTTT.

Worth noting for this clonotype: This clone may be a read error of a much larger clone one base away. V and J are TRBV28 and TRBJ1-2; the D is unclear. The CDR3 loop spans 13 amino acids. Germline CDR1 is MDHEN and CDR2 is SYDVKM. Trimming pared 6 bases from V and 3 bases from J, leaving 11 bases between. In nucleotides, the CDR3 is TGTGCCAGCAGCTCCAAAGGAGACTATGGCTACACCTTC. Its protein product is CASSSKGDYGYTF.

This clonotype appeared a few times. The chain uses TRBV24-1 and TRBJ1-5; D remains ambiguous. This CDR3 contains 15 residues. CDR1 is KGHDR and CDR2 is SFDVKD in the germline V gene. Trimming stripped 3 bases from V and 3 bases from J, with 11 bases between. CDR3 loop: CATSDGSLHNQPQHF. The CDR3 nucleotides are TGTGCCACCAGTGATGGTAGCCTACACAATCAGCCCCAGCATTTT.

This clonotype was detected once. The rearrangement links TRBV7-9 to TRBJ2-1; 7 bases map to TRBD2. CDR1 and CDR2 (germline): SEHNR, FQNEAQ (reference sequence). The CDR3 contains 17 residues. J was trimmed by 0 bases and V by 2 bases; bases with no gene match: 7. As DNA, the CDR3 is TGTGCCAGCAGCTTACATTTGCGGGGGAGCTCCTACAATGAGCAGTTCTTC. Translating gives CASSLHLRGSSYNEQFF.

CDR3 in DNA: TGCGCCAGCAGCTTTGACGCTAGCGCAGATACGCAGTATTTT. Translation: CASSFDASADTQYF. V and J are TRBV5-1 and TRBJ2-3, with TRBD2 as a possible D gene (6 bases). CDR1 and CDR2 (germline): SGHRS, YFSETQ. V was cut by 2 bases and J by 4 bases, with 11 bases left in between. The CDR3 is 14 amino acids.

CDR3 in DNA: TGTGCCAGCAGCCCCCGCCGGGGTGAAACTGTACAAGAGACCCAGTACTTC. Protein product: CASSPRRGETVQETQYF. This sequence joins TRBV3-1 and TRBJ2-5; D is perhaps TRBD2 (5 bases). The CDR3 sequence is 17 residues long. Trimming shortened V by 4 bases and J by 2 bases, and 20 bases separated the two germline ends. Germline-derived CDR1 and CDR2 are LGHDT and YNNKEL (reference sequence).

This CDR3 is CASNQTLWGQSIREQYF. CDR3 coding DNA: TGCGCCAGCAACCAGACTCTATGGGGACAGAGCATTCGGGAGCAGTACTTC. V gene TRBV4-3 combines with J gene TRBJ2-7, with TRBD1 identical over 7 bases. This CDR3 region has 17 residues. The germline CDR1 and CDR2 sequences are LGHNA and YSLEER. The ends lost 7 bases at V and 7 bases at J; junction bases unmatched: 22.

The sample holds a few counts of this clonotype. CDR3 region: CASSPPGEWETQYF. The CDR3 DNA follows: TGTGCCAGCAGCCCACCAGGGGAGTGGGAGACCCAGTACTTC. The chain is built from TRBV25-1 and TRBJ2-5; D is perhaps TRBD1 (6 bases). Germline-derived CDR1 and CDR2 are MGHDK and SYGVNS. This CDR3 is 14 amino acids long. Trimming shortened V by 6 bases and J by 5 bases, and 16 bases separated the two germline ends. Using reference TRBV25-1 and TRBJ2-5 for the parts outside the CDR3, the full variable domain is EADIYQTPRYLVIGTGKKITLECSQTMGHDKMYWYQQDPGMELHLIHYSYGVNSTEKGDLSSESTVSRIRTEHFPLTLESARPSHTSQYLCASSPPGEWETQYFGPGTRLLVL.

The genes are TRBV7-8 and TRBJ2-3; D possibly corresponds to TRBD1 (6 bases). The CDR3 sequence is 16 residues long. V lost 1 base and J 4 bases, leaving 15 bases between the germline ends. From germline, CDR1 is SGHVS and CDR2 FQNEAQ. CDR3 nucleotides: TGTGCCAGCAGCTTAGGGGGGCAGGGCTATCCAGATACGCAGTATTTT. This encodes CASSLGGQGYPDTQYF.

The V call is TRBV7-2, the J call TRBJ1-2; D remains ambiguous. CDR3 length equals 8 residues. Germline-derived CDR1 and CDR2 are SGHTA and FQGNSA. V lost 6 bases to trimming and J lost 9 bases, with 2 bases between them. The CDR3 DNA reads TGTGCCAGCAGTCGCTACACCTTC. Encoded protein: CASSRYTF.

This chain uses TRBV20-1 with TRBJ1-2; 10 bases agree with TRBD1. Germline CDR1 and CDR2: DFQATT and SNEGSKA (reference sequence). V shed 2 bases, J shed 6 bases, and the junction held 6 bases outside the gene matches. The CDR3 runs to 14 residues. The CDR3 nucleotides read TGCAGTGCTAGAAGCACCGGGACAGGGGATGGCTACACCTTC. This gives the protein CSARSTGTGDGYTF.

This clonotype has more than one count but fewer than ten. The chain joins TRBV9 to TRBJ1-3; D perhaps matches TRBD1 (6 bases). From germline, CDR1 is SGDLS and CDR2 YYNGEE. The V and J ends lost 0 bases and 4 bases respectively, with 8 bases between them. This CDR3 region has 14 residues. This CDR3 reads CASSVAGQGNTIYF. The CDR3 bases are TGTGCCAGCAGCGTAGCGGGACAAGGAAACACCATATATTTT.

V gene TRBV2 combines with J gene TRBJ1-2; no reliable D call. Trimming stripped 3 bases from V and 1 base from J, with 12 bases between. Germline V gene data show CDR1 as SNHLY and CDR2 as FYNNEI. The CDR3 has 15 residues. DNA of the CDR3: TGTGCCAGCAGTGAGAGGCAGCCCCTTAACTATGGCTACACCTTC. Protein: CASSERQPLNYGYTF.